This T cell receptor (beta chain) was observed in a study of blood T cell repertoires in COVID-19. Looking at the study overall: Researchers got acute and convalescent COVID-19 samples from the United States, Italy and Spain. T cells, B-cell-depleted T cells, or PBMCs supplied cDNA or gDNA.

Germline V gene data show CDR1 as LNHDA and CDR2 as SQIVND (reference sequence). The CDR3 runs to 15 residues. The germline V and J ends were trimmed by 5 bases and 3 bases, with 14 bases remaining between them. Original analysis: Amplification of reference gene primers provided the estimated nucleated cell counts. Produced via immunoSEQ multiplex PCR; TCRdb's table is partial and in-frame only. Clone size and the V and J calls come from that table; the DNA yielded D and trimming. Of more than 45,000 clones listed, about nine tenths are singletons. The sequencing sample was made of peripheral blood. This TCR was recovered from a woman between 65 and 79 years old with active COVID-19. The chain recombines TRBV19 with TRBJ1-5; the D is unclear. CDR3 bases: TGTGCCAGTAGTCCCGGTTCGGGGATCAATCAGCCCCAGCATTTT. Translated, it gives CASSPGSGINQPQHF.